These T cell receptor beta chains were read from a single sample in a study of human T cells and chemical hapten exposure. TCRdb fed the RACE reads into MiXCR, producing one record per CDR3 protein. The table has roughly 75,000 distinct CDR3 sequences, about 8.6% seen once. Material for sequencing was whole blood. The source of these receptors is a female donor in good health. Some clones in this sample may be carry-over from other donors' samples. Each CDR3 is given with its conserved first and last residue. A D gene is named only where the DNA matches it firmly. Size is omitted from some rows. Given values are once, few, many or a class for expanded clones.

abundance	v_gene	len	j_gene	d_gene	CDR3nt	CDR3aa
many	TRBV6-4	16	TRBJ2-7	TRBD2	TGTGCCAGCAGCCGGACTAGCGGGGCTGGTTCCTACGAGCAGTACTTC	CASSRTSGAGSYEQYF
few	TRBV3-1	16	TRBJ2-3	TRBD2	TGTGCCAGCAGCCAAACACGGGGGGGCCAAGCAGATACGCAGTATTTT	CASSQTRGGQADTQYF
many	TRBV18	13	TRBJ1-2	NA	TGTGCCAGCTCACCGGGTAATCACTATGGCTACACCTTC	CASSPGNHYGYTF
few	TRBV6-5	16	TRBJ2-7	TRBD1	TGTGCCAGCAGTTACTCGACAGGGCTGCAGTCCTACGAGCAGTACTTC	CASSYSTGLQSYEQYF
NA	TRBV19	10	TRBJ1-5	NA	TGTGCCAGTAACTCTCAGCCCCAGCATTTT	CASNSQPQHF
NA	TRBV7-2	17	TRBJ2-2	NA	TGTGCCAGCAGCCCACCGGGCCGATGCCTGAACACCGGGGAGCTGTTTTTT	CASSPPGRCLNTGELFF
NA	TRBV3-1	14	TRBJ2-7	NA	TGTGCCAGCAGCCAAGTTGCACAGCCCTACGAGCAGTACTTC	CASSQVAQPYEQYF
NA	TRBV12-3/TRBV12-4	16	TRBJ2-7	TRBD2	TGTGCCAGCAGTTTAATGCCAGCGGGGATTTCCTACGAGCAGTACTTC	CASSLMPAGISYEQYF
many	TRBV20-1	14	TRBJ1-1	NA	TGCAGTGCTAGGGAAGGACAGAAGGGGCTTGAAGCTTTCTTT	CSAREGQKGLEAFF
many	TRBV27	15	TRBJ2-3	NA	TGTGCCAGCAGTTTATGGGGGCGGCCCACAGATACGCAGTATTTT	CASSLWGRPTDTQYF
many	TRBV6-5	14	TRBJ1-1	TRBD1	TGTGCCAGCAGTCAACCCCCCAGGGGGACTGAAGCTTTCTTT	CASSQPPRGTEAFF
NA	TRBV18	15	TRBJ1-1	TRBD1	TGTGCCAGCTCCCGTCGACAGGGAATGAACACTGAAGCTTTCTTT	CASSRRQGMNTEAFF
few	TRBV4-3	15	TRBJ1-1	NA	TGCGCCAGCAGCCAAGATAAGGGTGGCGACACTGAAGCTTTCTTT	CASSQDKGGDTEAFF
NA	TRBV6-1	14	TRBJ1-5	NA	TGTGCCAGCAGTATGGTGAGGGGTAATCAGCCCCAGCATTTT	CASSMVRGNQPQHF
few	TRBV29-1	13	TRBJ2-7	NA	TGCAGCGTTGAAGACCGGCGGAGGAGAGAGCAGTACTTC	CSVEDRRRREQYF
NA	TRBV11-2	16	TRBJ1-2	TRBD1	TGTGCCAGCAGCCGGAGCGGGGGACAGGTGGCATATGGCTACACCTTC	CASSRSGGQVAYGYTF